The rows below give T cell receptor beta chains drawn from one sample of a study of PD-1 blockade in mismatch repair-deficient tumors. Some clones are missing from TCRdb's copy, which holds only in-frame ones; the method was immunoSEQ multiplex PCR. Among 75,000 to 80,000 clones, roughly 80% were seen once, and the ten largest hold around 5.1%. Sequencing used peripheral blood, obtained 44 weeks after starting pembrolizumab. These TCRs come from an adult with mismatch repair-deficient cancer. CDR3s include the opening cysteine and the closing phenylalanine or tryptophan. D genes are given only for firm matches. Clone size is shown for a subset of rows, as once, few, many or a class of expanded clone.

>TRBV29-1|-|TRBJ2-7|-
TGCAGCTACCGGAACAGAGTCTCCTACGAGCAGTACTTC
CSYRNRVSYEQYF
>TRBV30|-|TRBJ2-1|TRBD2
TGTGCCTGGATGCGCCTAGCGGGAGGGAATGAGCAGTTCTTC
CAWMRLAGGNEQFF
>TRBV6-5|few|TRBJ2-2|-
TGTGCCAGCTCATACGGCTTGTCCACCGGGGAGCTGTTTTTT
CASSYGLSTGELFF
>TRBV28|-|TRBJ1-3|-
TGTGCCAGCAGTTTATCCGGGGTTGGAAACACCATATATTTT
CASSLSGVGNTIYF
>TRBV19|-|TRBJ2-7|-
TGTGCCAGTAGTGAGGGCTCCCGCTCGTACTTC
CASSEGSRSYF
>TRBV7-9|-|TRBJ1-4|-
TGTGCCAGCAGCTTAGGAGTGACTAATGAAAAACTGTTTTTT
CASSLGVTNEKLFF
>TRBV28|-|TRBJ2-1|TRBD1
TGTGCCAGCAGTTTCCCGGGACAGGTCCATGAGCAGTTCTTC
CASSFPGQVHEQFF
>TRBV4-1|-|TRBJ1-1|TRBD1
TGCGCCAGCAGCCAAGGTCTACAGGGGGCGGCTTTCTTT
CASSQGLQGAAFF
>TRBV9|-|TRBJ2-1|TRBD1
TGTGCCAGCAGCGTAAGTTACAGGGGGTCCCTTACAGACAATGAGCAGTTCTTC
CASSVSYRGSLTDNEQFF
>TRBV30|once|TRBJ1-3|-
TGTGCCTGGAGCCAGGAGGGTTACATATATTTT
CAWSQEGYIYF
>TRBV7-3|-|TRBJ1-1|-
TGTGCCAGCAGCTCCAGGGGCCAGGGGAGCCGGACTGAAGCTTTCTTT
CASSSRGQGSRTEAFF
>TRBV7-8|-|TRBJ1-1|-
TGTGCCAGCAGCTTCGTAGGAACTGAAGCTTTCTTT
CASSFVGTEAFF
>TRBV18|-|TRBJ2-6|-
TGTGCCAGCTCACTCACCCGACAGGATAGCTCTGGGGCCAACGTCCTGACTTTC
CASSLTRQDSSGANVLTF
>TRBV5-1|-|TRBJ2-1|-
TGCGCCAGCAGCTTAACCCCTAGGTACAATGAGCAGTTCTTC
CASSLTPRYNEQFF
>TRBV6-1|-|TRBJ2-1|-
TGTGCCAGCAGTGTAGGTCAGGGTAAGAAGGGAGAGCAGTTCTTC
CASSVGQGKKGEQFF
>TRBV5-4|few|TRBJ2-7|TRBD1
TGTGCCAGCAGCTCTCAGACGGGACAGAGGTACGAGCAGTACTTC
CASSSQTGQRYEQYF
>TRBV7-3|-|TRBJ1-2|TRBD1
TGTGCCAGCAGCTTAACCGGGACAGGGACTACTAACTATGGCTACACCTTC
CASSLTGTGTTNYGYTF
>TRBV9|-|TRBJ2-5|-
TGTGCCAGCAGCGTAGCGGGTGCCCAAGAGACCCAGTACTTC
CASSVAGAQETQYF
>TRBV27|-|TRBJ1-5|-
TGTGCCAGCAGTTTAAGGGGTCCGGGGGGGAATAGCAATCAGCCCCAGCATTTT
CASSLRGPGGNSNQPQHF
>TRBV10-3|-|TRBJ2-6|-
TGTGCCATCAGTGACGGCGACCGGGGCTGGGCCAACGTCCTGACTTTC
CAISDGDRGWANVLTF
>TRBV21-1|-|TRBJ1-1|-
TGTGCCAGCAGCAATCGGAGAGGGGATTTCTTT
CASSNRRGDFF
>TRBV10-3|-|TRBJ2-3|TRBD2
TGTGCCATCAGTGAGTCGATAGGTAGTAGCGGGAGAACAGATACGCAGTATTTT
CAISESIGSSGRTDTQYF
>TRBV5-5|-|TRBJ2-2|-
TGTGCCAGCAGCTACACCGGGGAGCTGTTTTTT
CASSYTGELFF
>TRBV7-3|few|TRBJ2-7|-
TGTGCCAGCAGCTTAGGGGACCCAGCGGTCTACGAGCAGTACTTC
CASSLGDPAVYEQYF
>TRBV10-3|-|TRBJ1-2|TRBD1
TGTGCCATCAGACCGGGACAGGGGAGCTATGGCTACACCTTC
CAIRPGQGSYGYTF
>TRBV18|-|TRBJ1-4|TRBD1
TGTGCCAGCCCCTCAGGGAGAACAGGGGGCAATGAAAAACTGTTTTTT
CASPSGRTGGNEKLFF
>TRBV30|-|TRBJ2-1|TRBD2
TGTGCCTGGAGCGGAAGCGGGAGGGGGTACAATGAGCAGTTCTTC
CAWSGSGRGYNEQFF
>TRBV10-1|-|TRBJ2-1|-
TGCGCCAGCAGTGAGTCACGCCATTACAATGAGCAGTTCTTC
CASSESRHYNEQFF
>TRBV7-8|few|TRBJ2-1|-
TGTGCCAGCACCCCCTTCCCCGGTAACAATGAGCAGTTCTTC
CASTPFPGNNEQFF
>TRBV6-5|-|TRBJ1-3|-
TGTGCCAGCAGTTACCAGGGCTATGAAGCTGGAAACACCATATATTTT
CASSYQGYEAGNTIYF
>TRBV6-1|few|TRBJ1-2|-
TGTGCCAGCAGTGAAGTAGCAGAAACGTCCTATGGCTACACCTTC
CASSEVAETSYGYTF
>TRBV12-5|-|TRBJ2-5|-
TGTGCTAGTGGTTGGGGGGCGTTTGAGACCCAGTACTTC
CASGWGAFETQYF
>TRBV6-6|-|TRBJ2-7|-
TGTGCCAGCAGACAGGGAGGGGTGGGCGAGCAGTACTTC
CASRQGGVGEQYF
>TRBV25-1|-|TRBJ2-3|-
TGTGCCAGCAGTGAATCTGACACTTCGGGGGATACGCAGTATTTT
CASSESDTSGDTQYF
>TRBV7-9|-|TRBJ2-3|-
TGTGCCAGCAGCTTACTTAGCACAGATACGCAGTATTTT
CASSLLSTDTQYF
>TRBV15|-|TRBJ1-4|-
TGTGCCACCAGCAGAGGCGACCGGGGTAATGAAAAACTGTTTTTT
CATSRGDRGNEKLFF
>TRBV7-6|-|TRBJ2-3|-
TGTGCCAGCAGCTCCCCGGTGGGAGATACGCAGTATTTT
CASSSPVGDTQYF
>TRBV19|-|TRBJ2-1|-
TGTGCCAGTAGTAGGGGGGAGGTTTTCAATGAGCAGTTCTTC
CASSRGEVFNEQFF
>TRBV9|-|TRBJ1-1|-
TGTGCCAGCAGCGTAGCGGTGGGGCCGAACACTGAAGCTTTCTTT
CASSVAVGPNTEAFF
>TRBV7-8|-|TRBJ2-7|-
TGTGCCAGCAGCTTACGGGAGTTTGTCAGCGAGCAGTACTTC
CASSLREFVSEQYF
>TRBV4-1|-|TRBJ2-6|TRBD2
TGCGCCAGCAGCCAGAGACCTCTAGGGACTAGCGATTCTGGGGCCAACGTCCTGACTTTC
CASSQRPLGTSDSGANVLTF
>TRBV5-4|once|TRBJ2-3|TRBD2
TGTGCCAGCAGCTCGACTAGCGGGAGGGATTTGCGGAATACGCAGTATTTT
CASSSTSGRDLRNTQYF
>TRBV6-5|-|TRBJ1-1|TRBD1
TGTGCCAGCAGTCCACGCGGACAGGGAATTTCTGAAGCTTTCTTT
CASSPRGQGISEAFF
>TRBV5-5|once|TRBJ1-1|-
TGTGCCAGCAGGAACACCGGGATGAACACTGAAGCTTTCTTT
CASRNTGMNTEAFF
>TRBV5-4|-|TRBJ2-7|TRBD2
TGTGCCAGCAGCCCGGGACTAGGCTTCTACGAGCAGTACTTC
CASSPGLGFYEQYF
>TRBV28|-|TRBJ1-1|TRBD1
TGTGCCAGCAGGCTTACGGGACAGGGGGGCACTGAAGCTTTCTTT
CASRLTGQGGTEAFF
>TRBV5-4|-|TRBJ2-3|-
TGTGCCAGCAGCTTGGGGGTAGCGGCAACTAGCACAGATACGCAGTATTTT
CASSLGVAATSTDTQYF